Reported below is one T cell receptor (beta chain). This clonotype was recorded once. This clone's antigen is unknown. It has no much larger one-base neighbor in the sample; base qualities were not kept. A single read is weak support. V drops 2 bases and J drops 1 base, leaving 11 bases in between. As encoded in the germline V gene (reference sequence), CDR1 is SEHNR while CDR2 is FQNEAQ. The CDR3 spans 15 residues, from the cysteine through the phenylalanine. Only CDR3 DNA is held: 45 bases, read in frame from base 1. This entry belongs to a study of T-cell memory formation after mild COVID-19 (dated by TCRdb to the early 2020s). General notes on the study: TCR sequence clusters from the two donors were found to be largely donor specific. Longitudinal TCRalpha and TCRbeta repertoire sequencing tracked T-cell clones expanding and contracting after mild COVID-19 in a couple of donors. The cohort comprised two young, previously healthy adult volunteers, one female and one male.

What the research found in general, with its limitations: Some responding clones were detected in pre-infection memory, suggesting pre-existing cross-reactive memory T cells joined the SARS-CoV-2 response. Balanced CD4/CD8 phenotypes were observed for clones contracting from day 15 to 85, whereas a bias towards CD4+ was observed for a second wave of clones expanding from day 15 to 37. Contracting CD4+ clones appeared mostly in the CM and EM memory subsets, whereas CD8+ clones were enriched in EMRA. SARS-CoV-2 specificity of the second-wave clones peaking on day 37 was not confirmed. The study covered only a couple of mild cases, and larger cohorts including severe cases with pre-infection samples were considered necessary.

Ficoll-Paque density gradient centrifugation was the method used to isolate PBMCs. TCRdb shows the sequencer as Illumina NovaSeq 6000. cDNA libraries for TCRalpha and TCRbeta were prepared by 5'RACE using constant-segment primers, with sample barcodes and unique molecular identifiers added. Trizol reagent was used to extract RNA from every sample. Library amplification was performed in two PCR steps, and a second sample barcode and Illumina TruSeq adapters were introduced in the second step. Sequencing of libraries was performed on an Illumina NovaSeq with 2 x 150 bp paired-end reads. From the authors' description of their analysis: Demultiplexing of reads and collapsing into UMI-guided consensus sequences were performed with migec v1.2.7. Using mixcr v2.1.11, UMI consensuses were aligned to TRA and TRB V and J templates and then assembled into clonotypes. Expanded or contracted clonotypes were those called significant by both edgeR and NoisET, with noise models trained on biological replicates. For edgeR calls, the thresholds were a false discovery rate-adjusted p below 0.01 and a log2 fold-change of 1. PCA with hierarchical clustering of max-normalized trajectories of the 1000 most abundant clonotypes was used as exploratory dynamics analysis. Each responding clone was given a CD4 or CD8 phenotype based on the CD4+ and CD8+ repertoires, which had been sequenced separately. Through fastp at Q25 and MiXCR, TCRdb rebuilt clones from the public reads, retaining in-frame beta chains. Merged by CDR3 protein, the rows form single entries marked with the most common genes and DNA. In this record, the V and J calls reflect TCRdb's handling and not the investigators' own analysis. The sample includes under 550,000 distinct CDR3 sequences, with roughly 18% observed a single time. The ten top clones hold around a fifth of the sample.

This chain is built from TRBV7-9 and TRBJ2-5; no D gene call is confident. Input material: PBMCs or a T cell subset sorted from them (not recorded which). The sequence came from a man younger than 35 who had mild COVID-19 (a few samples of this study predate the infection). The sample titles of this study are shuffled in the database, so cell type and time point are left out; the donor was told from shared clones. The sequenced DNA is TGTGCCAGCAGCTTAAGTCCCCAGGCCCAAGAGACCCAGTACTTC. It specifies CASSLSPQAQETQYF.